This TCR beta chain was captured by sequencing in a study of TIL therapy for anti-PD-1-resistant metastatic lung cancer. Study at large: Tumor harvest preceded PD-1/PD-L1 blockade, followed by nivolumab treatment. Median patient age was nearly 55, ranging about 38-75 years.

Time point reported: pre-treatment sample, taken before nivolumab and TIL therapy. Enrollment ran from late 2017 to January 2020. This was the immunoSEQ v3 assay. The assay was immunoSEQ multiplex PCR, and TCRdb's table has in-frame clones only and misses some. Counted here are 55,000 to 65,000 clones, 73% occurring once; the ten biggest clones make up about 2%. CDR3 length: 16 residues. Looked up from germline, CDR1 is MNHNY and CDR2 is SVGAGI (reference sequence). V lost 7 bases and J lost 3; bases outside the gene matches: 12. Here the sequenced sample was blood, taken at baseline. This chain uses TRBV6-6 with TRBJ2-7, with TRBD2 matching over 10 bases. The sequence was collected from a person aged 25-85 years with non-small cell lung cancer. DNA for the CDR3: TGTGCCAGCACCGGGGATCGTACTAGCGGGATCTACGAGCAGTACTTC. Its protein is CASTGDRTSGIYEQYF.